Below are 8 T cell receptor beta chains sequenced from a single sample in a study of T-cell memory formation after mild COVID-19. TCRdb independently ran MiXCR on the 5' RACE reads; one entry per CDR3 protein. The sample shows roughly 150,000 distinct CDR3 sequences, approximately 25% of them seen only once. What was sequenced was PBMCs or a T cell subset sorted from them (not recorded which). Receptors were obtained from an adult woman who had mild COVID-19 (a few samples of this study predate the infection). Cell type and time point are not known.

This clonotype was seen a few times. This chain uses TRBV6-1 with TRBJ2-5; D is possibly TRBD1 (6 bases). Per the germline V gene, CDR1 is MNHNS and CDR2 is SASEGT. The V end lost 0 bases, the J end lost 2 bases, and 10 bases lay between the germline ends. The length of the CDR3 is 15 residues. CDR3: CASSEAKGGQETQYF. The CDR3 DNA reads as TGTGCCAGCAGTGAAGCGAAAGGGGGTCAAGAGACCCAGTACTTC.

The table lists this clonotype with a few counts. J is TRBJ2-1 and V is TRBV29-1, with 13 nucleotides matching TRBD2. Germline lookup yields CDR1 SQVTM and CDR2 ANQGSEA. CDR3 length equals 20 residues. J was trimmed by 3 bases and V by 1 base; bases with no gene match: 15. CDR3 loop: CSVEVPGLAGPRMLYNEQFF. DNA of the CDR3: TGCAGCGTTGAAGTGCCGGGACTAGCGGGACCCCGAATGCTCTACAATGAGCAGTTCTTC.

V usage is TRBV19 and J usage is TRBJ1-2; no definite D call. The CDR3 loop spans 14 amino acids. With 5 bases removed from V and 2 bases from J, the gap between germline ends came to 12 bases. Looked up from germline, CDR1 is LNHDA and CDR2 is SQIVND (reference sequence). CDR3 bases: TGTGCCAGTAGTGTCTCGGACTGGAACTATGGCTACACCTTC. Its protein is CASSVSDWNYGYTF.

This clonotype appeared a few times. V and J are TRBV5-1 and TRBJ2-7, with 7 bases that match TRBD1. This CDR3 spans 15 amino acids. Germline V gene data show CDR1 as SGHRS and CDR2 as YFSETQ. Losses at the gene ends were 0 bases for V and 3 bases for J; bases not matched to a gene: 6. CDR3 bases: TGCGCCAGCAGCTTGGCCCCGGACAGGCGCTACGAGCAGTACTTC. Its translation: CASSLAPDRRYEQYF.

This clonotype was seen at least ten times. This CDR3 is CASSNPGQNNNEQFF. The CDR3 nucleotides read TGTGCCAGCAGCAACCCCGGACAGAACAACAATGAGCAGTTCTTC. V and J are TRBV21-1 and TRBJ2-1; no DNA check was done on the table's D call, TRBD1. TRBV21-1 is marked as a pseudogene. The CDR3 covers 15 residues.

The V call is TRBV3-1, the J call TRBJ2-7, with TRBD1 as a possible D gene (6 bases). This CDR3 comprises 14 residues. Germline assignment: CDR1 LGHDT and CDR2 YNNKEL (reference sequence). Trimming stripped 2 bases from V and 5 bases from J, with 13 bases between. CDR3 nucleotides: TGTGCCAGCAGCCAAACCGGACAGCCCAACGAGCAGTACTTC. Translating it yields CASSQTGQPNEQYF.

This clonotype was seen a handful of times. The chain links TRBV7-6 to TRBJ2-3, with D maybe TRBD2 (7 bases). Germline V CDR1 and CDR2: SGHVS, FNYEAQ. The length of the CDR3 is 17 residues. V was shortened by 4 bases and J by 2 bases, with 19 bases between the two germline ends. In nucleotides, the CDR3 is TGTGCCAGCAGCTCAAGGGGGGCTAGCGGTTCCACAGATACGCAGTATTTT. This sequence encodes CASSSRGASGSTDTQYF.

This clonotype was seen many times. The rearrangement joins TRBV28 to TRBJ2-7; 8 bases agree with TRBD1. With V trimmed by 0 bases and J by 0 bases, 4 bases remained unmatched. CDR3 length equals 16 residues. Germline V gives CDR1 MDHEN, CDR2 SYDVKM. This chain's CDR3 is CASSLWDRASSYEQYF. In DNA, the CDR3 is TGTGCCAGCAGTTTATGGGACAGGGCTAGCTCCTACGAGCAGTACTTC.